This TCR beta chain was recovered during a study of cytomegalovirus exposure and HLA in healthy donors. Study in general: The roughly 120 validation repertoires, a later analysis reported, used the same platform as the approximately 700 first-cohort repertoires. Study-wide results and caveats: Most TCR sequences were uncommon, yet certain public TCRs appeared in many donors. Through in vitro validation, three CMV-associated chains were shown to be specific for CMV antigens.

Measured with immunoSEQ multiplex PCR; TCRdb has only the in-frame clones, and not every one. Of 150,000 to 200,000 clones in the sample, more than 70% are singletons; the top ten hold roughly 1.6%. The CDR3 extends over 15 amino acids. With 2 bases clipped from V and 3 bases from J, the junction kept 4 bases outside the gene matches. Germline V gene data show CDR1 as MNHEY and CDR2 as SVGAGI. Worth noting for this clone: The antigen is unknown.

Separate from the approximately 650-subject first cohort, the approximately 120-subject validation cohort was the one that the donors belonged to. This TCR derives from a woman aged 18 to 35 in good health and CMV-seronegative. The sequenced material came from PBMCs. The chain is built from TRBV6-5 and TRBJ2-3; 8 bases line up with TRBD2. The CDR3 DNA reads TGTGCCAGCAGTTACCGGGGGGGACGAACAGATACGCAGTATTTT. This gives the protein CASSYRGGRTDTQYF.